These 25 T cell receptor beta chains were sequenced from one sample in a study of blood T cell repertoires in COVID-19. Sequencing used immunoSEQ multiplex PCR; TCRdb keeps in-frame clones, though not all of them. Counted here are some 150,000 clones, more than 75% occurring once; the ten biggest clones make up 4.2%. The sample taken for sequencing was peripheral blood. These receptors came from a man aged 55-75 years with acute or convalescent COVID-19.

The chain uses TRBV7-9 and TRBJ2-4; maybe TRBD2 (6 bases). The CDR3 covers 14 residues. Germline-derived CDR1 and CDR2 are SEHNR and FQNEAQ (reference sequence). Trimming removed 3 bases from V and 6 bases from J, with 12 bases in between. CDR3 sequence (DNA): TGTGCCAGCAGCTTGATCGGGGGAGGAAACATTCAGTACTTC. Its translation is CASSLIGGGNIQYF. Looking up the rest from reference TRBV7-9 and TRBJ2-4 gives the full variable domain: DTGVSQNPRHKITKRGQNVTFRCDPISEHNRLYWYRQTLGQGPEFLTYFQNEAQLEKSRLLSDRFSAERPKGSFSTLEIQRTEQGDSAMYLCASSLIGGGNIQYFGAGTRLSVL.

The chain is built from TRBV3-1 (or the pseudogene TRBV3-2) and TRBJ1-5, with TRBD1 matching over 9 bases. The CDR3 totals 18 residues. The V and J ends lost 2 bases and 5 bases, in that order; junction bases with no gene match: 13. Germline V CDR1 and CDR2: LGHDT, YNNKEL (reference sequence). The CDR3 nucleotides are TGTGCCAGCAGCCAAACACTGCCCGGGACAGGGTTCGATCAGCCCCAGCATTTT. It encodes CASSQTLPGTGFDQPQHF.

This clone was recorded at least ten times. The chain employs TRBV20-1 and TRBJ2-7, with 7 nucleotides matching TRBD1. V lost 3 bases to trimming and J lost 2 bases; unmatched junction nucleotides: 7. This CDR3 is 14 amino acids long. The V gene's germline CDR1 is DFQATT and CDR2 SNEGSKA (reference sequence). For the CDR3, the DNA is TGCAGTGCTAGTGGGTGGGACAGTACCTACGAGCAGTACTTC. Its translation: CSASGWDSTYEQYF.

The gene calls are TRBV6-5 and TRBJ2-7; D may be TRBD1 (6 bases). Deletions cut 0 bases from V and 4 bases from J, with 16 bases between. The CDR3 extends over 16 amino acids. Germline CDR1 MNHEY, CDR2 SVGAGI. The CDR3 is CASSYSMGRGGYEQYF. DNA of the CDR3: TGTGCCAGCAGTTACTCGATGGGCAGGGGTGGGTACGAGCAGTACTTC.

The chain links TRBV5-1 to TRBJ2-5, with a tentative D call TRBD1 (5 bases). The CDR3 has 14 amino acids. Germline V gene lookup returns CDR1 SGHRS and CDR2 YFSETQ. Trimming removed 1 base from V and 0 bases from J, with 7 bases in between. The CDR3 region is CASSLTGDQETQYF. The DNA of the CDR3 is TGCGCCAGCAGCTTGACAGGCGACCAAGAGACCCAGTACTTC.

In DNA form, the CDR3 reads TGCGCCAGCAGCTTGGAAACATCCTATGGCTACACCTTC. Translation: CASSLETSYGYTF. V usage is TRBV5-1 and J usage is TRBJ1-2; no firm D call. V gave up 0 bases and J gave up 4 bases, with 7 bases separating them. Germline CDR1 reads SGHRS; CDR2 reads YFSETQ. The CDR3 runs 13 residues. Combining the CDR3 with reference TRBV5-1 and TRBJ1-2 gives the whole variable domain KAGVTQTPRYLIKTRGQQVTLSCSPISGHRSVSWYQQTPGQGLQFLFEYFSETQRNKGNFPGRFSGRQFSNSRSEMNVSTLELGDSALYLCASSLETSYGYTFGSGTRLTVV.

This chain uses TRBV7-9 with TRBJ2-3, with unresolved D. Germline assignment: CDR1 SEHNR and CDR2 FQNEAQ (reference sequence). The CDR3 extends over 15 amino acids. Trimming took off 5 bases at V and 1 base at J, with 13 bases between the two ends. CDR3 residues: CASSALGAGTDTQYF. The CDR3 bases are TGTGCCAGCAGCGCCCTCGGTGCGGGCACAGATACGCAGTATTTT.

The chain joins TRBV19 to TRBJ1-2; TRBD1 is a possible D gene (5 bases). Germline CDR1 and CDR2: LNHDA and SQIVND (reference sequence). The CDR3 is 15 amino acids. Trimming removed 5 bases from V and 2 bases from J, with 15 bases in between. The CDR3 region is CASSPNQGVNYGYTF. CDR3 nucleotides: TGTGCCAGTAGTCCCAACCAAGGGGTAAACTATGGCTACACCTTC.

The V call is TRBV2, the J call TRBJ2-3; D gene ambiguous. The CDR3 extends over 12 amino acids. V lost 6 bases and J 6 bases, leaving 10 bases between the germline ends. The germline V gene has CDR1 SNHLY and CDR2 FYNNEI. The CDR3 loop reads CASRTTVDTQYF. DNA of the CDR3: TGTGCCAGCAGGACAACCGTGGATACGCAGTATTTT.

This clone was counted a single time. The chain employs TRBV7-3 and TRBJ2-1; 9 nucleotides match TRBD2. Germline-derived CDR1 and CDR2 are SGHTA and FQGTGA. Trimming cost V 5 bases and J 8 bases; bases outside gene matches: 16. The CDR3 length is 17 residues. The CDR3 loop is CASSPTLGSGRRDEQFF. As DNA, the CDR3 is TGTGCCAGCAGCCCCACCTTGGGTAGCGGGAGAAGAGATGAGCAGTTCTTC.

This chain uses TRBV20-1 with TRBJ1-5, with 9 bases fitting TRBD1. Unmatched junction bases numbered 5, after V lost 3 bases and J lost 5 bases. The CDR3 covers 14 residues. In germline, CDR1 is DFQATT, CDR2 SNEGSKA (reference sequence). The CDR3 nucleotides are TGCAGTGCTAGTCCCGGGACAGGGCATCAGCCCCAGCATTTT. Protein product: CSASPGTGHQPQHF.

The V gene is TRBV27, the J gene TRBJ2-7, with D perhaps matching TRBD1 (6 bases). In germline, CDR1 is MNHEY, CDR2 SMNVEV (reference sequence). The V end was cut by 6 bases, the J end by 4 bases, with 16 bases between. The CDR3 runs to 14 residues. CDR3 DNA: TGTGCCAGCAGGGGGGCGGGCGGGCGTTACGAGCAGTACTTC. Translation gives CASRGAGGRYEQYF.

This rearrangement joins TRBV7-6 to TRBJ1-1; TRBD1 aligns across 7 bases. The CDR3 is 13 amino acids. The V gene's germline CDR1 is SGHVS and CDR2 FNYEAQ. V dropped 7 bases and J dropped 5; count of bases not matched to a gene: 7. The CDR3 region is CASTLSGGTEAFF. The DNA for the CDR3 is TGTGCCAGCACCTTGTCAGGGGGAACTGAAGCTTTCTTT. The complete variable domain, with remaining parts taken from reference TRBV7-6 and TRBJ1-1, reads GAGVSQSPRYKVTKRGQDVALRCDPISGHVSLYWYRQALGQGPEFLTYFNYEAQQDKSGLPNDRFSAERPEGSISTLTIQRTEQRDSAMYRCASTLSGGTEAFFGQGTRLTVV.

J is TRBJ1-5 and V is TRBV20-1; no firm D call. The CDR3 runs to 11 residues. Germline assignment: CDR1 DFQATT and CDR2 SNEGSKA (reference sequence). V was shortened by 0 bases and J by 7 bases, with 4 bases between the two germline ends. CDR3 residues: CSARDQQPQHF. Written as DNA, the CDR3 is TGCAGTGCTAGAGATCAACAGCCCCAGCATTTT.

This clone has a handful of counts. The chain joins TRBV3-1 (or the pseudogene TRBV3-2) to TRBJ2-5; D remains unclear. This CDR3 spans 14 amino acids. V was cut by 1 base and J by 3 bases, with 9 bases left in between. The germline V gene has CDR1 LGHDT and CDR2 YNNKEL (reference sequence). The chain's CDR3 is CASSQVSSEETQYF. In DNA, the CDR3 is TGTGCCAGCAGCCAAGTTTCATCGGAAGAGACCCAGTACTTC.

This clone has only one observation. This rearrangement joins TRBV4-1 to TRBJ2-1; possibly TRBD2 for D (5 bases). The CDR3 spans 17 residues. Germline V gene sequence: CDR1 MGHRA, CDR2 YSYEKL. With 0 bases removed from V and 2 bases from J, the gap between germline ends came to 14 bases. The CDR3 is CASSQDLSGPPYNEQFF. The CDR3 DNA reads TGCGCCAGCAGCCAAGACTTAAGCGGTCCGCCCTACAATGAGCAGTTCTTC.

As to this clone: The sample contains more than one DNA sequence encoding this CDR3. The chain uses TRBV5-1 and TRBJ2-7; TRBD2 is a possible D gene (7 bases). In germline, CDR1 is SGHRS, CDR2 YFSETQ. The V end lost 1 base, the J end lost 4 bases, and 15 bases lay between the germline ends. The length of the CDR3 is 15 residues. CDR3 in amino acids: CASSLTGGQGYEQYF. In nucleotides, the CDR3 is TGCGCCAGCAGCTTGACGGGGGGCCAGGGTTACGAGCAGTACTTC.

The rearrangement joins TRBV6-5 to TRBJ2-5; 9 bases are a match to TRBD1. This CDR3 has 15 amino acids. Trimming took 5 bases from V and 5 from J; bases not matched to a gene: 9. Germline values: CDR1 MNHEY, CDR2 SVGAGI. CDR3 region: CASSPRDRETETQYF. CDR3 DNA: TGTGCCAGCAGTCCCCGGGACAGGGAGACGGAGACCCAGTACTTC.

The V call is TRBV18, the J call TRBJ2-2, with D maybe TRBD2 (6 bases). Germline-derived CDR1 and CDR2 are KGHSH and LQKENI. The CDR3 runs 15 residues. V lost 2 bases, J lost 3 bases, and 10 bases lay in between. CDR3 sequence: CASSPSASDTGELFF. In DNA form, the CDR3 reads TGTGCCAGCTCACCATCGGCTAGCGACACCGGGGAGCTGTTTTTT.

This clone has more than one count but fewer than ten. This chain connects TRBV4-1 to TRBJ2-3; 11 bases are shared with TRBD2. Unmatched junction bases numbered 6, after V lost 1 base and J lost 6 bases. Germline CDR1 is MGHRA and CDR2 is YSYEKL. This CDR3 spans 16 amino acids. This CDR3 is CASSQVPSGRRDTQYF. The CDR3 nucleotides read TGCGCCAGCAGCCAAGTACCTAGCGGGAGGCGGGATACGCAGTATTTT.

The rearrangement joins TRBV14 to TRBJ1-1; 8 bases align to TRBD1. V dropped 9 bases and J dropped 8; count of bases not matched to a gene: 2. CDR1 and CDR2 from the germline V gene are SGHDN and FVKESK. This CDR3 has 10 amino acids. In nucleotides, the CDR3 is TGTGCCAGAAGGACAGGGGAAGCTTTCTTT. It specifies CARRTGEAFF.

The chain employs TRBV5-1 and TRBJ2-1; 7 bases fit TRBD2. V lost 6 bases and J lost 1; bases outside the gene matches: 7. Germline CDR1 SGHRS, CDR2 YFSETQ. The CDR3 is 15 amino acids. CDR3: CASNLREGSYNEQFF. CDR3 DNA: TGCGCCAGCAATTTGAGGGAGGGGTCCTACAATGAGCAGTTCTTC.

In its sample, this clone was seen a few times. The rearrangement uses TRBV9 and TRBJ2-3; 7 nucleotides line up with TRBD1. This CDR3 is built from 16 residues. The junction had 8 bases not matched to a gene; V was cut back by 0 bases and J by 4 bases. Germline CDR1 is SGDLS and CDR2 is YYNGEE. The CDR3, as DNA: TGTGCCAGCAGCGTAGGGGCAGGGGGTCCCGCAGATACGCAGTATTTT. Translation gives CASSVGAGGPADTQYF.

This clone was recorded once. The CDR3 protein is CSAKGGLAGQGSYNEQFF. The CDR3 DNA follows: TGCAGCGCCAAAGGGGGACTAGCGGGACAAGGGTCCTACAATGAGCAGTTCTTC. The gene calls are TRBV29-1 and TRBJ2-1; TRBD2 agrees at 13 bases. The germline V gene encodes CDR1 SQVTM and CDR2 ANQGSEA. The V gene end was trimmed by 7 bases and the J gene end by 1 base; junction bases not matched to a gene: 13. The CDR3 consists of 18 residues.

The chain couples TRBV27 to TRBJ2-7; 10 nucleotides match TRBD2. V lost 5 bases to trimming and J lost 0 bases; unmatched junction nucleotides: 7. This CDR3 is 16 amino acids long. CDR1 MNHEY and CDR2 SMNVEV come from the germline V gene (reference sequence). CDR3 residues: CASSKGTSGASYEQYF. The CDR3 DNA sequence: TGTGCCAGCAGTAAAGGCACTAGCGGGGCCTCCTACGAGCAGTACTTC.